Below, 5 T cell receptor beta chains from the same sample are listed, as sequenced in a study of blood T cell repertoires in COVID-19. The data were produced by immunoSEQ multiplex PCR, yet TCRdb's version contains in-frame clones alone and is incomplete. The sample has tens of thousands of clones, about nine tenths seen once. Specimen: peripheral blood. The receptors were sampled from a human donor in a cohort sampled during active COVID-19.

The V gene is TRBV6-5, the J gene TRBJ2-3, with 13 bases matching TRBD2. The junction had 4 bases not matched to a gene; V was cut back by 6 bases and J by 4 bases. CDR3 size: 15 residues. CDR1 MNHEY and CDR2 SVGAGI come from the germline V gene. The CDR3 region has the DNA TGTGCCAGCAGCAGACTAGCGGGGGGTTCAGATACGCAGTATTTT. Its translation: CASSRLAGGSDTQYF.

The DNA for the CDR3 is TGTGCCAGCAGCTTAGATCTCGGGTACGAGCAGTACTTC. Its protein product is CASSLDLGYEQYF. The V call is TRBV13, the J call TRBJ2-7; D call uncertain. The germline gives CDR1 PRHDT, CDR2 FYEKMQ (reference sequence). This CDR3 is built from 13 residues. Deletions cut 1 base from V and 4 bases from J, with 8 bases between. The whole variable domain, remainder taken from reference TRBV13 and TRBJ2-7, is AAGVIQSPRHLIKEKRETATLKCYPIPRHDTVYWYQQGPGQDPQFLISFYEKMQSDKGSIPDRFSAQQFSDYHSELNMSSLELGDSALYFCASSLDLGYEQYFGPGTRLTVT.

This chain connects TRBV5-6 to TRBJ2-4; a possible D gene is TRBD1 (6 bases). The CDR3 runs to 16 residues. Trimming stripped 0 bases from V and 8 bases from J, with 18 bases between. Germline V CDR1 and CDR2: SGHDT, YYEEEE. The CDR3 region is CASSLASLRAGDIQYF. The DNA for the CDR3 is TGTGCCAGCAGCTTGGCGAGCCTAAGGGCAGGGGACATTCAGTACTTC.

The chain employs TRBV9 and TRBJ2-1, with a weak D call TRBD1 (5 bases). V lost 0 bases and J 4 bases, leaving 11 bases between the germline ends. CDR1 and CDR2 (germline): SGDLS, YYNGEE. CDR3 length equals 15 residues. The CDR3 nucleotides are TGTGCCAGCAGCGTAGACGGCAGGGTTTACAATGAGCAGTTCTTC. Protein sequence: CASSVDGRVYNEQFF.

V is TRBV7-9 and J is TRBJ1-1, with TRBD1 matching over 10 bases. Looked up from germline, CDR1 is SEHNR and CDR2 is FQNEAQ (reference sequence). The CDR3 sequence is 14 residues long. V was clipped by 10 bases and J by 2 bases; unmatched bases: 7. CDR3 loop: CAIGTGDLNTEAFF. In DNA, the CDR3 is TGTGCCATCGGGACAGGGGATTTAAACACTGAAGCTTTCTTT.